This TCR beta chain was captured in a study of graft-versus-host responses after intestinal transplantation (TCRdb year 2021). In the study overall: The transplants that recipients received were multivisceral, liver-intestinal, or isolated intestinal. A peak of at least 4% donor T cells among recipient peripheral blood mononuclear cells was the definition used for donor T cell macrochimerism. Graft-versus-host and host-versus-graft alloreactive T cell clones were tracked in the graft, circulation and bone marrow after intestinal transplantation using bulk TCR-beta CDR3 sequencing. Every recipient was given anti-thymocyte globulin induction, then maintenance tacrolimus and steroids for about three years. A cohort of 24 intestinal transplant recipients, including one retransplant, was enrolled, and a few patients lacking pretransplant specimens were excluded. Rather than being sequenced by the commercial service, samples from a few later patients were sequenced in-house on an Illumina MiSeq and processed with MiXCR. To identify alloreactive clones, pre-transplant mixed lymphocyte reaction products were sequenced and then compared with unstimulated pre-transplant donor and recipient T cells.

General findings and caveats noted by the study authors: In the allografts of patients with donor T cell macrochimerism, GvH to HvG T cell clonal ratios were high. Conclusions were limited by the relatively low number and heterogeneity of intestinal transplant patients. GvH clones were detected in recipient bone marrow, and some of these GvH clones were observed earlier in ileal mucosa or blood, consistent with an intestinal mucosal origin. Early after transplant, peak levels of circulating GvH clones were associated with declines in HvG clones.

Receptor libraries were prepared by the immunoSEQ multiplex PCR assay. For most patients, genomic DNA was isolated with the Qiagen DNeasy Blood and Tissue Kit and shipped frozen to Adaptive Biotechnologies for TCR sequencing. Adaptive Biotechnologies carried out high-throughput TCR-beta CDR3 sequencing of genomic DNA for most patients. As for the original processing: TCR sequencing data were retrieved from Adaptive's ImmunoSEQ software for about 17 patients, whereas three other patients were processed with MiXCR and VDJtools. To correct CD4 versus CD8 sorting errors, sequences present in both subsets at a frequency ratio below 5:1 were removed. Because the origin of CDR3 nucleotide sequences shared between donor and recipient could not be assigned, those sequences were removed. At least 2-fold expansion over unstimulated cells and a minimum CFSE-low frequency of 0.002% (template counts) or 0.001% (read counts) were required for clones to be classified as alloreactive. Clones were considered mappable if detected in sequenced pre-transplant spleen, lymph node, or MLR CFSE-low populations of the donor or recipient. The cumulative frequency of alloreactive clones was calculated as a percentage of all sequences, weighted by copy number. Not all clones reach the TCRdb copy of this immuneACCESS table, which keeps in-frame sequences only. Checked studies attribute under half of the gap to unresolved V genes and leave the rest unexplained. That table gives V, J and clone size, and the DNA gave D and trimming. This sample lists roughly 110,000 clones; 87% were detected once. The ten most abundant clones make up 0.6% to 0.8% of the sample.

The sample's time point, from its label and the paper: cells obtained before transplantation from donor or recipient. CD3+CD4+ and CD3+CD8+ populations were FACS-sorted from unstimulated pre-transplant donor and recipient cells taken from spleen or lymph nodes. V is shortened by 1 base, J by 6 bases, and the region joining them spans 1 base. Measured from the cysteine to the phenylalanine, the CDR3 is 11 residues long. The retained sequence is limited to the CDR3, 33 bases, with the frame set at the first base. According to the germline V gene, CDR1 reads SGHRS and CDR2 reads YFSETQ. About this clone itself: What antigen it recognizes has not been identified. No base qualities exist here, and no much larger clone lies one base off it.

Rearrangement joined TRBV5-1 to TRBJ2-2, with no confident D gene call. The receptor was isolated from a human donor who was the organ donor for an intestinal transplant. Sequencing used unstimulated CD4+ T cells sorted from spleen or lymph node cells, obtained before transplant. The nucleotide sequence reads TGCGCCAGCAGCTTGCCCGGGGAGCTGTTTTTT. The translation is CASSLPGELFF.